This T cell receptor beta chain was observed in a study of metastatic and nonmetastatic thyroid tumors. The wider study: The authors compared repertoires across blood and tumor or nodule tissue from malignant and benign thyroid patients. Study outcomes and limitations: Significantly greater TCR beta diversity was reportedly found in malignant thyroid tumors than in benign nodules (in blood and tumor).

A note on this clone: What it recognizes is unknown.

Per the original data handling: The study built a papillary thyroid cancer distant-metastasis classifier from CDR3 differences across clinicopathological groups. TCRdb re-clonotyped the PCR reads through MiXCR. The V and J calls follow TCRdb's processing rather than the paper's. The sample shows under 8,500 clones, 15% to 20% of them seen only once. All patients reached thyroid surgery having received no treatment beforehand. Sequencing input: adjacent normal tissue. This TCR came from a male donor with papillary thyroid cancer or a benign thyroid nodule (not recorded which). Some clones in this sample may be carry-over from other donors' samples.

The CDR3 sequence is CASSLSWGITDTQYF. The CDR3 bases are TGTGCCAGCAGCTTGTCCTGGGGTATCACAGATACGCAGTATTTT. The V and J genes are TRBV11-1 and TRBJ2-3; D gene unclear. V lost 3 bases to trimming and J lost 2 bases, with 12 bases between them. Germline CDR1 reads SGHAT; CDR2 reads FQDESV (reference sequence). The CDR3 loop spans 15 amino acids.